This TCR beta chain appears in the sequencing data of a study of blood T cell repertoires in COVID-19. Overall study: The origin of the acute and convalescent COVID-19 samples was the United States, Italy and Spain. Sources were T cells, B-cell-depleted T cells, or PBMCs; the material itself was cDNA or gDNA.

Germline-derived CDR1 and CDR2 are SNHLY and FYNNEI. The CDR3 contains 12 residues. V dropped 6 bases and J dropped 7 bases, with 10 bases sitting between them. Seattle patients were enrolled while actively infected and followed longitudinally. Assay used: immunoSEQ multiplex PCR; TCRdb lists only in-frame clones, some missing. The table includes roughly 300,000 clones, roughly 89% detected once. The receptor's source is a young woman with COVID-19, enrolled during active disease. The rearrangement joins TRBV2 to TRBJ1-5, with no clear D. Sequencing input: peripheral blood. CDR3 region: CASSKREQPQHF. CDR3 bases: TGTGCCAGCAGCAAAAGGGAGCAGCCCCAGCATTTT.